The sequence of this T cell receptor (beta chain) was determined in a study of T cell repertoires in cytomegalovirus infection. About the research overall: An indication of both CMV infection and matching HLA type came from public TCR beta signatures. Regarding the study as a whole: Accumulated public TCR beta family frequency recognized individuals carrying CMV together with the relevant HLA. HLA-C-restricted TCR beta clonotypes specific for CMV led the ex vivo response.

As regards this clonotype: The antigen remains unidentified.

The V and J ends lost 0 bases and 3 bases respectively, with 18 bases between them. Germline V CDR1 and CDR2: SQVTM, ANQGSEA. The CDR3 loop spans 16 amino acids. Each CDR3 protein gets one entry after TCRdb re-called the reads with MiXCR. Here the sample spans 250,000 to 300,000 distinct CDR3 sequences, about 13% being singletons. This clonotype was obtained from a human donor in good health (CMV status not recorded). Some clones in this sample may be carry-over from other donors' samples. This chain connects TRBV29-1 to TRBJ2-7; D uncertain. Sample: PBMCs. The CDR3 here is CSVEDQAGFGDYEQYF. The CDR3 region has the DNA TGCAGCGTTGAAGATCAGGCTGGGTTCGGAGACTACGAGCAGTACTTC.